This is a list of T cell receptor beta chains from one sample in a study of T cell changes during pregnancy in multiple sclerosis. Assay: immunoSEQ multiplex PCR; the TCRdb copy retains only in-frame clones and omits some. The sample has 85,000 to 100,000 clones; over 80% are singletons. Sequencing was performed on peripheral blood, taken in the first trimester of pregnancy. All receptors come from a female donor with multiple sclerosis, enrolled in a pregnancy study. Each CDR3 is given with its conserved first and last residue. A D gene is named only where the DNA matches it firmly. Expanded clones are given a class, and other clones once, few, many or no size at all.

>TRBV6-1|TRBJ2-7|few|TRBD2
TGTGCCAGCAGTGAAGCGGGAGGGCGGTACGAGCAGTACTTC
CASSEAGGRYEQYF
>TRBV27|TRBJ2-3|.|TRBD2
TGTGCCAGCACCCCAACAGGGGGAGCGATAGCGGGAGGACCTACTCGGGGCACAGATACGCAGTATTTT
CASTPTGGAIAGGPTRGTDTQYF
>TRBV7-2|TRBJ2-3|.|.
TGTGCCAGCAGTCGGGACACAGATACGCAGTATTTT
CASSRDTDTQYF
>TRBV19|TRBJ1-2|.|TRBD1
TGTGCCAGTACCTGGACAGGGGGGTACTATGGCTACACCTTC
CASTWTGGYYGYTF
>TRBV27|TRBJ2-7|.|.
TGTGCCAGCAGTCTCCTCTACGAGCAGTACTTC
CASSLLYEQYF
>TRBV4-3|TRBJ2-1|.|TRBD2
TGCGCCAGCAGCCAAGATAGCGGGAGGGCCGGGGCCTACAATGAGCAGTTCTTC
CASSQDSGRAGAYNEQFF
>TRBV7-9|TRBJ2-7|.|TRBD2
TGTGCCAGCAGCTTAGCGCGTCTAGCGGGAGCCTCCTACGAGCAGTACTTC
CASSLARLAGASYEQYF
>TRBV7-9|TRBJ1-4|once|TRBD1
TGTGCCAGCAGCCCGGAAGGACAGGGGAATGAAAAACTGTTTTTT
CASSPEGQGNEKLFF
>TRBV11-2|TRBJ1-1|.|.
TGTGCCAGCAGCTTACCCGGGATTGGCACTGAAGCTTTCTTT
CASSLPGIGTEAFF
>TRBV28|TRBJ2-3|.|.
TGTGCCAGCAGTCCCCTAACTAGGACAGATACGCAGTATTTT
CASSPLTRTDTQYF
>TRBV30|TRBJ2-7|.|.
TGTGCCTGGAGTGTAGAGGGTAGGTTCTACGAGCAGTACTTC
CAWSVEGRFYEQYF
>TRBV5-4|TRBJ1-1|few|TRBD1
TGTGCCAGCAGCTTGCCCCCCGGGACAGGGGTTCCTGAAGCTTTCTTT
CASSLPPGTGVPEAFF
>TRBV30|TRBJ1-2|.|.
TGTGCCTGGAGTGTACATCCAGCGGAGGAGGGAGGCTACACCTTC
CAWSVHPAEEGGYTF
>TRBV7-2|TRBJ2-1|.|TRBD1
TGTGCCAGCAGCTTGAGTATAGACAGGGCCCTCAATGAGCAGTTCTTC
CASSLSIDRALNEQFF
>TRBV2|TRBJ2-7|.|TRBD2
TGTGCCAGCAGTGGGGGGAGAGGAGTAGCGGGAGGATTACGGGAGCAGTACTTC
CASSGGRGVAGGLREQYF
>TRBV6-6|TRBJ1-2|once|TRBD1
TGTGCCAGCAGTTACTCGCAGGGGGCATATGATGGCTACACCTTC
CASSYSQGAYDGYTF
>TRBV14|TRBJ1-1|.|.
TGTGCCAGCAGCCACAGGGGATGGAACACTGAAGCTTTCTTT
CASSHRGWNTEAFF
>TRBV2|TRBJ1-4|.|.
TGTGCCAGCAGTGAGGACAGAAGATATGAAAAACTGTTTTTT
CASSEDRRYEKLFF
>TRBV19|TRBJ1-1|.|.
TGTGCCAGTACCGGGTTTAATCTCGGGGACACTGAAGCTTTCTTT
CASTGFNLGDTEAFF
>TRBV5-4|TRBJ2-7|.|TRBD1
TGTGCCAGCAGCTTGTGGGACAGGGCTGCCTACGAGCAGTACTTC
CASSLWDRAAYEQYF
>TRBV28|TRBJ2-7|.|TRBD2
TGTGCCAGCGGGGGTGGGTTGGGAGGGCTTCCCACCGAGCAGTACTTC
CASGGGLGGLPTEQYF
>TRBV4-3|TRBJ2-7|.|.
TGCGCCAGCAGCCAAGATCACTCCCCCCTCTACGAGCAGTACTTC
CASSQDHSPLYEQYF
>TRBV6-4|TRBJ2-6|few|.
TGTGCCAGCAGCCAAGGACAGCTCTCTGGGGCCAACGTCCTGACTTTC
CASSQGQLSGANVLTF
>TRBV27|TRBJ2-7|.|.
TGTGCCAGCAGTTTATCTTTTTGGGAGTCTGGAGGGGACTACGAGCAGTACTTC
CASSLSFWESGGDYEQYF
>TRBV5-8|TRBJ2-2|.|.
TGTGCCAGCAGCTTAGGGACTTCGAACACCGGGGAGCTGTTTTTT
CASSLGTSNTGELFF
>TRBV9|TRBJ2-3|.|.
TGTGCCAGCAGCGCACTCGACAGGACATCCACAGATACGCAGTATTTT
CASSALDRTSTDTQYF
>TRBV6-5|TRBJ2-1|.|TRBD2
TGTGCCAGCAGTAGGGCAGCGGGATCCTACAATGAGCAGTTCTTC
CASSRAAGSYNEQFF
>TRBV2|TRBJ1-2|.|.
TGTGCCAGCAGTGAATCCTCTAACTATGGCTACACCTTC
CASSESSNYGYTF
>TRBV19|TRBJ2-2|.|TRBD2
TGTGCCAGTAGGGGGGTACAAGCGGGAAGTCACACCGGGGAGCTGTTTTTT
CASRGVQAGSHTGELFF
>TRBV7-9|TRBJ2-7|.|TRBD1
TGTGCCAGCAGTTCTGACAGGGAGAGGGTCTACGAGCAGTACTTC
CASSSDRERVYEQYF
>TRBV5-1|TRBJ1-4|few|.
TGCGCCAGCAGCTACGGCCGGGGTGATTCTAATGAAAAACTGTTTTTT
CASSYGRGDSNEKLFF
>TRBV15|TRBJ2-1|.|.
TGTGCCACCAGCACACCACAGGGAAAAAAAAGCTCCTACAATGAGCAGTTCTTC
CATSTPQGKKSSYNEQFF
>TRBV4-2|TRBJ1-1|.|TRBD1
TGTGCCAGCAGCCAACCGACAGGGGCCTCGAACACTGAAGCTTTCTTT
CASSQPTGASNTEAFF
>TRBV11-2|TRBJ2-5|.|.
TGTGCCAGCACTCGACGGGTAGGGGGAGAGACCCAGTACTTC
CASTRRVGGETQYF
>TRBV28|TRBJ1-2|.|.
TGTGCCAGCAGTTTCCCAGGAAAGGGCTACACCTTC
CASSFPGKGYTF
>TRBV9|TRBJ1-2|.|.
TGTGCCAGCAGCCCAAGGGAGGACACCTTC
CASSPREDTF
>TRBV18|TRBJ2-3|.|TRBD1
TGTGCCAGCTCACCACGGACAGGGGTCCCAGATACGCAGTATTTT
CASSPRTGVPDTQYF
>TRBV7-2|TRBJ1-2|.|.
TGTGCCAGCAGCTTCATTAACTATGGCTACACCTTC
CASSFINYGYTF
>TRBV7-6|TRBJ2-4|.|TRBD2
TGTGCCAGCAGCCCCTCCTCCGGACTAGCGGGGCAACCATTCAAAAACATTCAGTACTTC
CASSPSSGLAGQPFKNIQYF
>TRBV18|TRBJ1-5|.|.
TGTGCCAGCTCGCCCCAGGGGATGAGGGGCAATCAGCCCCAGCATTTT
CASSPQGMRGNQPQHF
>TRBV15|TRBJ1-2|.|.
TGTGCCACCAGCAGGATTGGACCGGGACAAAGAGATGGCTACACCTTC
CATSRIGPGQRDGYTF
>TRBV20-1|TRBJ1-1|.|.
TGCAGTGCCTCTGAAGCTTTCTTT
CSASEAFF
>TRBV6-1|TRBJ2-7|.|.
TGTGCCAGCAGTGAGCGGGGATACGAGCAGTACTTC
CASSERGYEQYF
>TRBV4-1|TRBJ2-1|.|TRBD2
TGCGCCAGCAGCCAAGATAGCGGGAACTCCTACAATGAGCAGTTCTTC
CASSQDSGNSYNEQFF
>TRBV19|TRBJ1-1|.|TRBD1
TGTGCCAGTGCGACAGGGTACTCGACTGAAGCTTTCTTT
CASATGYSTEAFF
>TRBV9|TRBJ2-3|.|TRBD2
TGTGCCAGCAGCACTCCGGGACTAGCGGGCACAGATACGCAGTATTTT
CASSTPGLAGTDTQYF
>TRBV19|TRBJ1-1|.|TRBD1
TGTGCCAGTAGTTCTTCCCGGGGGACAGAATCCGAAGCTTTCTTT
CASSSSRGTESEAFF
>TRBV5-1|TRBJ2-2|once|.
TGCGCCAGCAGCTTGGCTAGCATCGGGGAGCTGTTTTTT
CASSLASIGELFF
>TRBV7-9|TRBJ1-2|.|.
TGTGCCAGCAGCCCATCCGTCGACTTGGTTAACTATGGCTACACCTTC
CASSPSVDLVNYGYTF
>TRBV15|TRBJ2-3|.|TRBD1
TGTGCCACCAGCAGATCAGGACAGGGGATCACAGATACGCAGTATTTT
CATSRSGQGITDTQYF
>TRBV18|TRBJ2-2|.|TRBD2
TGTGCCAGCTCACCGAGCGGGAGACTATCCGGGGAGCTGTTTTTT
CASSPSGRLSGELFF
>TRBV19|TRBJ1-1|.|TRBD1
TGTGCCAGTAGTATACTACCGGGACAGGGGAACACTGAAGCTTTCTTT
CASSILPGQGNTEAFF
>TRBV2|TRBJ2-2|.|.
TGTGCCAGCAAGTGGGGACAATCGAACACCGGGGAGCTGTTTTTT
CASKWGQSNTGELFF
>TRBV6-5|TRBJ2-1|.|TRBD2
TGTGCCAGCGTCCGACTAGCGGGGACCAACAATGAGCAGTTCTTC
CASVRLAGTNNEQFF